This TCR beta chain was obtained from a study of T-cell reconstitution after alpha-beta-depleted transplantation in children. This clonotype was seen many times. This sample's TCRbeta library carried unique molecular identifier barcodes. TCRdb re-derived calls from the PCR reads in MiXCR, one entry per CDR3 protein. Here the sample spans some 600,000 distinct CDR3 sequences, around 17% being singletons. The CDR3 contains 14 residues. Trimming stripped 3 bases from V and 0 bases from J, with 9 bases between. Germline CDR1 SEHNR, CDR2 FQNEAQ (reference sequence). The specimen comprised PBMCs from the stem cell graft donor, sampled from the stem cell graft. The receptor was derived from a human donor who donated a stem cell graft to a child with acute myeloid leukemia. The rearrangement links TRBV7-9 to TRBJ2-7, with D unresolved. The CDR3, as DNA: TGTGCCAGCAGCTTGGGTGCAGGCTCCTACGAGCAGTACTTC. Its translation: CASSLGAGSYEQYF.